The source of this T cell receptor (beta chain) is a study of regulatory T cells in long-lasting Graves disease (dated by TCRdb to about 2021). In terms of the full investigation: Persistent Graves' disease was defined as persistently positive TSH receptor autoantibodies together with antithyroid drug treatment for over 5 years. A total of around 35 samples underwent TCR sequencing: about 13 from persistent and about 20 from newly diagnosed Graves' disease patients. The study was registered as a clinical trial and conducted in China. Patients with persistent Graves' disease were compared with patients with newly diagnosed Graves' disease using TCR sequencing and RNA sequencing of peripheral blood. Persistent Graves' disease patients in the clinical cohort had taken antithyroid drugs for approximately ten years on average. General conclusions and limits of the study: Persistent disease showed preferential use of TRBV28, TRBJ1-2 and TRBJ2-5, whereas newly diagnosed disease favored TRBV20-1 and TRBJ2-1. Sequencing and analysis were restricted to the TCR beta chain. Compared with newly diagnosed patients, patients with persistent Graves' disease had lower TCR Shannon entropy and fewer highly expanded clones, which suggests clonal expansion. As a limitation, the authors acknowledged that the small sample size may reduce accuracy. Because the primary lesion, thyroid tissue, could not be accessed, the study looked at peripheral blood alone. A larger number of public clonotypes was shared among persistent patients (under 3,000) than among newly diagnosed patients (around 970).

CDR1 MDHEN and CDR2 SYDVKM were looked up in the germline V gene. The trim is 6 bases for V and 3 bases for J, with a gap of 18 bases between the germline ends. The CDR3 holds 15 amino acids from the cysteine to the phenylalanine. The only DNA kept is the CDR3, 45 bases in frame from the first base. Receptor amplification or capture employed multiplex PCR. The instrument was an Illumina HiSeq 4000. To build TCR beta libraries, CDR3 regions were amplified by Arm-PCR using iRepertoire HTBI primers. Gel purification was performed on PCR products prior to sequencing. As for how the authors treated the data: A total of some 65 TRBV and 14 TRBJ segments were identified across samples and were used for gene usage analysis of CDR3 amino acid clonotypes. Filtered high-quality paired reads were merged into contigs using COPE and FqMerger. BLAST was used to align contigs to the IMGT TRBV, TRBD and TRBJ reference genes, and CDR3 was defined following IMGT. Highly expanded clones were defined as clonotypes with a frequency above 0.1%. Shannon entropy was used to measure repertoire diversity, and the Gini coefficient was used to measure V-J evenness. A clonotype was considered public if more than one individual shared it. The public reads were reanalyzed by TCRdb: fastp trimming at Q25, MiXCR alignment, in-frame beta chains only. CDR3 protein sequences are deduplicated, and each keeps its most common genes and DNA. These V and J calls originate from TCRdb's pipeline instead of the authors' own analysis. In this sample the table shows 300,000 to 500,000 distinct CDR3 sequences, around 20% of which occur a single time. Roughly 20% of the sample is held by the ten biggest clonotypes.

This clonotype appeared many times. It lacks a known antigen. The sample holds no much larger clone one base away, and base qualities are not on file. This sample's time point label indicates: persistent/refractory GD, antithyroid drugs over 5 years with positive TRAb. For both TCR sequencing and RNA sequencing, RNA was extracted from PBMCs using TRIzol. The diagnosis of Graves' disease was made according to American Thyroid Association guidelines. The patients came from an endocrinology department in Xi'an, China. From each patient, around 9 milliliters of peripheral blood was collected into an EDTA anticoagulant tube. Ficoll Paque Plus density gradient separation was used to isolate PBMCs, and no further T cell sorting was performed. An Agilent 2100 Bioanalyzer and agarose gel were used to assess RNA quality, and a NanoDrop 2000 was used to measure RNA concentration.

The source of this sequence is a female donor with Graves disease. The source material was peripheral blood mononuclear cells (PBMCs), sampled when the disease was refractory, from a patient treated with antithyroid drugs. Recombination joined TRBV28 with TRBJ2-7; the D gene is possibly TRBD1 or TRBD2, with 5 bases matching each. The CDR3 protein is CASSPRGRGDYEQYF. The DNA sequence reads TGTGCCAGCAGCCCCCGGGGAAGGGGAGACTACGAGCAGTACTTC. Supplemented by the reference TRBV28 and TRBJ2-7 proteins around the CDR3, the complete variable domain is DVKVTQSSRYLVKRTGEKVFLECVQDMDHENMFWYRQDPGLGLRLIYFSYDVKMKEKGDIPEGYSVSREKKERFSLILESASTNQTSMYLCASSPRGRGDYEQYFGPGTRLTVT.